These 32 T cell receptor beta chains share one sample of origin, sequenced in a study of blood T cell repertoires in COVID-19. TCRdb's table, derived via immunoSEQ multiplex PCR, lists solely in-frame clones and lacks some. The sample has 180,000 or so clones, approximately 85% seen once. The specimen sequenced was PBMCs or T cells enriched from blood (not recorded which). These receptors were taken from a man in his forties or fifties who had recovered from COVID-19.

The chain couples TRBV19 to TRBJ2-7, with 13 bases identical to TRBD2. The germline gives CDR1 LNHDA, CDR2 SQIVND (reference sequence). V lost 4 bases to trimming and J lost 1 base; unmatched junction nucleotides: 13. The CDR3 is 19 amino acids. CDR3 DNA sequence: TGTGCCAGTAGTAGAAGGCGGACTAGCGGGAGTCCCCTTTCCTACGAGCAGTACTTC. It encodes CASSRRRTSGSPLSYEQYF.

The chain employs TRBV2 and TRBJ2-1, with D perhaps TRBD1 (5 bases). The CDR3 is 14 residues long. The germline gives CDR1 SNHLY, CDR2 FYNNEI. The V end lost 7 bases, the J end lost 7 bases, and 17 bases lay between the germline ends. CDR3 in amino acids: CASKGADGRNEQFF. In nucleotides, the CDR3 is TGTGCCAGCAAAGGGGCGGACGGGCGGAATGAGCAGTTCTTC.

The genes are TRBV7-2 and TRBJ1-5; 8 positions agree with TRBD1. V was clipped by 6 bases and J by 2 bases; unmatched bases: 6. Looked up from germline, CDR1 is SGHTA and CDR2 is FQGNSA. The CDR3 runs 15 residues. The CDR3 here is CASSLQGDGNQPQHF. The CDR3 coding sequence is TGTGCCAGCAGTTTACAGGGGGATGGCAATCAGCCCCAGCATTTT.

The V gene is TRBV29-1, the J gene TRBJ2-1; 8 nucleotides line up with TRBD2. Trimming at V came to 5 bases and at J to 12 bases, leaving 3 bases not matched to a gene. The CDR3 loop spans 10 amino acids. Germline CDR1 and CDR2: SQVTM and ANQGSEA. The CDR3 DNA reads as TGCAGCGTTCAGCGGGGGCCGCAGTTCTTC. Its protein is CSVQRGPQFF.

This clone was seen a handful of times. CDR3 coding DNA: TGTGCCAGCAGCGCAGGAACCTATGGCTACACCTTC. Translation: CASSAGTYGYTF. The rearrangement links TRBV2 to TRBJ1-2; D gene ambiguous. The CDR3 contains 12 residues. Trimming took off 6 bases at V and 4 bases at J, with 9 bases between the two ends. Per germline, CDR1 SNHLY and CDR2 FYNNEI.

This clone is medium-sized by share. This chain links TRBV2 with TRBJ1-4, with D perhaps matching TRBD1 (5 bases). This CDR3 region has 15 residues. Trimming left V 5 bases short and J 4 bases short, with 14 bases between. The germline V gene encodes CDR1 SNHLY and CDR2 FYNNEI. This CDR3 is CASSPGGTINEKLFF. CDR3 DNA sequence: TGTGCCAGCAGTCCCGGGGGAACGATTAATGAAAAACTGTTTTTT.

This clone was picked up one time. The chain combines TRBV6-5 with TRBJ2-2, with 7 nucleotides matching TRBD1. The length of the CDR3 is 15 residues. Germline assignment: CDR1 MNHEY and CDR2 SVGAGI. V shed 7 bases and J 6 bases; nucleotides not matched to a gene: 11. This CDR3 is CASTLEGGLAGELFF. CDR3 nucleotide sequence: TGTGCCAGCACTCTAGAAGGGGGCCTAGCCGGGGAGCTGTTTTTT.

This sequence joins TRBV5-1 and TRBJ2-5; TRBD1 aligns across 7 bases. Germline V gives CDR1 SGHRS, CDR2 YFSETQ. After removal of 0 bases from V and 4 bases from J, the junction contained 3 bases not matched to a gene. There are 14 residues in the CDR3. CDR3 DNA: TGCGCCAGCAGCTTGGGACAGGGCGTAGAGACCCAGTACTTC. It specifies CASSLGQGVETQYF.

The chain uses TRBV5-8 and TRBJ2-7, with TRBD1 identical over 8 bases. V lost 3 bases to trimming and J lost 3 bases; unmatched junction nucleotides: 8. The CDR3 is 15 amino acids. Germline CDR1 reads SGHTS; CDR2 reads YDEGEE. The chain's CDR3 is CASSYRQGNHYEQYF. The DNA of the CDR3 is TGTGCCAGCAGCTACCGACAGGGGAATCACTACGAGCAGTACTTC.

This clone has just one count. The chain carries TRBV11-3 and TRBJ2-5; 7 bases agree with TRBD1. CDR3 length equals 16 residues. Germline-derived CDR1 and CDR2 are SGHNT and YENEEA. The V and J ends lost 1 base and 0 bases, in that order; junction bases with no gene match: 5. The CDR3 bases are TGTGCCAGCAGCTTAGTGACAGGGTGGTACCAAGAGACCCAGTACTTC. Translating gives CASSLVTGWYQETQYF.

The count of this clone is one. The genes are TRBV10-2 and TRBJ1-3; no reliable D call. The germline V gene encodes CDR1 WSHSY and CDR2 SAAADI. The CDR3 loop spans 13 amino acids. Trimming removed 3 bases at V and 5 bases at J, with 8 bases between. CDR3 in amino acids: CASSDNSRNTIYF. CDR3 in DNA: TGCGCCAGCAGTGACAACAGCCGAAACACCATATATTTT.

The gene calls are TRBV9 and TRBJ2-1; D perhaps matches TRBD2 (5 bases). Germline-derived CDR1 and CDR2 are SGDLS and YYNGEE. This CDR3 spans 11 amino acids. V was cut by 7 bases and J by 4 bases, with 6 bases left in between. The CDR3 is CASGEYNEQFF. The CDR3 bases are TGTGCCAGCGGGGAGTACAATGAGCAGTTCTTC.

This chain links TRBV19 with TRBJ1-2, with 9 bases that match TRBD1. The CDR3 contains 15 residues. Trimming took 6 bases from V and 5 from J; bases not matched to a gene: 10. Germline-derived CDR1 and CDR2 are LNHDA and SQIVND (reference sequence). The CDR3 region is CASRKTGTGRYGYTF. In DNA, the CDR3 is TGTGCCAGTAGAAAAACCGGGACAGGGAGGTATGGCTACACCTTC.

The genes are TRBV30 and TRBJ1-2; the match to TRBD1 covers 8 bases. CDR3 length: 14 amino acids. The ends lost 8 bases at V and 1 base at J; junction bases unmatched: 9. The germline CDR1 and CDR2 sequences are GTSNPN and SVGIG (reference sequence). In nucleotides, the CDR3 is TGTGCCAACGCCGGGACAGGACTTAACTATGGCTACACCTTC. Amino acids: CANAGTGLNYGYTF.

The chain uses TRBV13 and TRBJ2-3, with 10 bases identical to TRBD1. Germline values: CDR1 PRHDT, CDR2 FYEKMQ (reference sequence). The CDR3 extends over 17 amino acids. The V segment lost 2 bases and the J segment 2 bases; nucleotides outside the gene matches: 7. This CDR3 reads CASSLRAGTGDTDTQYF. For the CDR3, the DNA is TGTGCCAGCAGCTTAAGGGCCGGGACAGGGGACACAGATACGCAGTATTTT.

The chain is built from TRBV7-9 and TRBJ2-7; a possible D gene is TRBD2 (5 bases). Trimming shortened V by 3 bases and J by 2 bases, and 11 bases separated the two germline ends. CDR1 is SEHNR and CDR2 is FQNEAQ in the germline V gene (reference sequence). CDR3 length equals 14 residues. In DNA, the CDR3 is TGTGCCAGCAGCTTCCAGGAGGCTACCTACGAGCAGTACTTC. The encoded protein is CASSFQEATYEQYF. Variable domain in full (rest from reference TRBV7-9 and TRBJ2-7): DTGVSQNPRHKITKRGQNVTFRCDPISEHNRLYWYRQTLGQGPEFLTYFQNEAQLEKSRLLSDRFSAERPKGSFSTLEIQRTEQGDSAMYLCASSFQEATYEQYFGPGTRLTVT.

The chain combines TRBV27 with TRBJ1-2; 7 positions match TRBD1. J lost 7 bases, V lost 6 bases, and 8 bases had no gene match. The CDR3 is 13 amino acids. CDR1 and CDR2 from the germline V gene are MNHEY and SMNVEV (reference sequence). CDR3 DNA: TGTGCCAGCAGACCTACAGGGGCTCGTGGCTACACCTTC. It codes for CASRPTGARGYTF.

The chain recombines TRBV6-1 with TRBJ2-3; TRBD2 aligns across 9 bases. The CDR3 is 16 amino acids. Germline CDR1 MNHNS, CDR2 SASEGT. Trimming took 2 bases from V and 6 from J; bases not matched to a gene: 9. The CDR3 DNA sequence: TGTGCCAGCAGTGAAAATAATGCGGGAGGGAGCGATACGCAGTATTTT. It codes for CASSENNAGGSDTQYF.

With respect to this clone: This sample includes further DNA sequences coding for the same CDR3. The V call is TRBV5-1, the J call TRBJ2-1; tentatively, D is TRBD2 (6 bases). Germline CDR1 SGHRS, CDR2 YFSETQ. The V end was cut by 0 bases, the J end by 2 bases, with 12 bases between. CDR3 length equals 16 residues. This chain's CDR3 is CASSLGPRGTYNEQFF. In DNA form, the CDR3 reads TGCGCCAGCAGCTTGGGTCCCCGGGGGACCTACAATGAGCAGTTCTTC. The full variable domain, rest sourced from reference TRBV5-1 and TRBJ2-1, is KAGVTQTPRYLIKTRGQQVTLSCSPISGHRSVSWYQQTPGQGLQFLFEYFSETQRNKGNFPGRFSGRQFSNSRSEMNVSTLELGDSALYLCASSLGPRGTYNEQFFGPGTRLTVL.

The chain uses TRBV9 and TRBJ2-1; TRBD2 matches at 8 bases. Germline-derived CDR1 and CDR2 are SGDLS and YYNGEE. The CDR3 spans 15 residues. Unmatched junction bases numbered 9, after V lost 4 bases and J lost 6 bases. The CDR3 region has the DNA TGTGCCAGCAGCTCCACTAGCGGCCCTTTCAATGAGCAGTTCTTC. Residues: CASSSTSGPFNEQFF.

The chain employs TRBV5-1 and TRBJ1-5, with 7 bases fitting TRBD1. The junction had 5 bases not matched to a gene; V was cut back by 4 bases and J by 4 bases. CDR1 is SGHRS, CDR2 YFSETQ, per germline. This CDR3 contains 14 residues. CDR3 sequence (DNA): TGCGCCAGCAGCCCCTCAGGGGGAAATCAGCCCCAGCATTTT. It codes for CASSPSGGNQPQHF.

The J gene is TRBJ2-7, the V gene TRBV5-1; 8 bases are a match to TRBD2. Trimming at V came to 0 bases and at J to 0 bases, leaving 17 bases not matched to a gene. The CDR3 runs 20 residues. Germline V lookup: CDR1 SGHRS, CDR2 YFSETQ. This CDR3 is CASSLAKPAGAQSSSYEQYF. CDR3 nucleotides: TGCGCCAGCAGCTTGGCCAAACCAGCGGGAGCACAGTCGAGCTCCTACGAGCAGTACTTC.

The sample holds one count of this clone. This chain joins TRBV11-3 and TRBJ1-1; D is unresolved. The CDR3 has 15 amino acids. Germline CDR1 SGHNT, CDR2 YENEEA. V lost 3 bases to trimming and J lost 2 bases, with 13 bases between them. The DNA for the CDR3 is TGTGCCAGCAGCTTGACTTGGCTGAGAAACACTGAAGCTTTCTTT. Its protein is CASSLTWLRNTEAFF.

The rearrangement joins TRBV5-1 to TRBJ1-1; TRBD1 agrees at 8 bases. CDR1 SGHRS and CDR2 YFSETQ come from the germline V gene. The junction had 3 bases not matched to a gene; V was cut back by 4 bases and J by 1 base. This CDR3 contains 14 residues. CDR3: CASSPTGGNTEAFF. The CDR3 nucleotides are TGCGCCAGCAGCCCAACAGGGGGGAACACTGAAGCTTTCTTT.

This clone was recorded only once. V gene TRBV12-3 or TRBV12-4 combines with J gene TRBJ1-5, with unresolved D. Trimming removed 3 bases at V and 4 bases at J, with 7 bases between. The CDR3 consists of 13 residues. CDR3 region: CASSLGLNQPQHF. In nucleotides, the CDR3 is TGTGCCAGCAGTTTGGGCTTAAATCAGCCCCAGCATTTT.

The chain has TRBV5-4 and TRBJ2-1; 7 nucleotides agree with TRBD1. CDR3 size: 13 residues. Germline V gene sequence: CDR1 SGHNT, CDR2 YYREEE (reference sequence). Trimming cost V 5 bases and J 4 bases; bases outside gene matches: 3. The CDR3 coding sequence is TGTGCCAGCAGTAGACAGGGATACAATGAGCAGTTCTTC. Protein product: CASSRQGYNEQFF.

The chain is built from TRBV9 and TRBJ1-4; 7 nucleotides match TRBD1. Looked up from germline, CDR1 is SGDLS and CDR2 is YYNGEE. The trim removed 3 bases at V and 6 bases at J, leaving 5 bases unmatched. This CDR3 has 14 residues. This CDR3 reads CASSAEGADEKLFF. Written as DNA, the CDR3 is TGTGCCAGCAGCGCCGAGGGGGCGGATGAAAAACTGTTTTTT.

This chain joins TRBV7-8 and TRBJ1-5; D is ambiguous. Per germline, CDR1 SGHVS and CDR2 FQNEAQ. Between the trimmed V and J ends, which lost 2 bases and 7 bases, there was a span of 15 bases. CDR3 length: 15 amino acids. This CDR3 reads CASSLLEGGWQPQHF. In nucleotides, the CDR3 is TGTGCCAGCAGCTTACTGGAGGGAGGCTGGCAGCCCCAGCATTTT.

The chain is built from TRBV29-1 and TRBJ2-3; D uncertain. V lost 8 bases and J lost 2, with 14 bases in between. This CDR3 contains 13 residues. Germline CDR1 reads SQVTM; CDR2 reads ANQGSEA. The CDR3 spells CSSLRTLTDTQYF. CDR3 nucleotides: TGCAGCTCCCTGCGAACCCTCACAGATACGCAGTATTTT.

V usage is TRBV4-1 and J usage is TRBJ1-1; TRBD1 matches 7 bases. Germline assignment: CDR1 MGHRA and CDR2 YSYEKL. This CDR3 has 15 amino acids. J was trimmed by 5 bases and V by 4 bases; bases with no gene match: 10. CDR3 coding DNA: TGCGCCAGCAGCCTAGAGGGGGCGCAGGGGACTGAAGCTTTCTTT. Protein product: CASSLEGAQGTEAFF.

In its sample, this clone was seen once. The chain joins TRBV5-6 to TRBJ1-6; possibly TRBD1 for D (5 bases). Germline values: CDR1 SGHDT, CDR2 YYEEEE. This CDR3 contains 17 residues. The V gene lost 2 bases and the J gene lost 4 bases, with 16 bases spanning the gap. The CDR3 DNA follows: TGTGCCAGCAGCTTCGCGCCCTCCAGGGTGTATAATTCACCCCTCCACTTT. It specifies CASSFAPSRVYNSPLHF.

The V and J genes are TRBV19 and TRBJ1-2, with D hard to call. The V gene's germline CDR1 is LNHDA and CDR2 SQIVND (reference sequence). The CDR3 covers 13 residues. Trimming took off 7 bases at V and 7 bases at J, with 16 bases between the two ends. CDR3 region: CASMEGGLFGYTF. The CDR3 DNA sequence: TGTGCCAGTATGGAGGGAGGCTTGTTTGGCTACACCTTC.